A selection of T cell receptor beta chains follows, all from one sample in a study of T-cell memory formation after mild COVID-19. MiXCR, run by TCRdb on the 5' RACE reads, gives a single entry per CDR3 protein. The repertoire has 500,000 to 650,000 distinct CDR3 sequences, about a fifth of them found once; the top ten carry 7.5% to 9.5%. Sequenced material: PBMCs or a T cell subset sorted from them (not recorded which). These receptors all come from an adult woman who had mild COVID-19 (a few samples of this study predate the infection). Cell type and time point are not known. Each CDR3 is given with its conserved first and last residue. The D gene is left open where the match is weak. A clone size is listed for some rows: how often the clone was seen (once, few, many), or a class if it is expanded.

clone_size,d_call,j_call,v_call,cdr3_aa,cdr3_nt
many,NA,TRBJ1-6,TRBV5-4,CASSLGQDNSPLHF,TGTGCCAGCAGCTTGGGACAGGATAATTCACCCCTCCACTTT
NA,NA,TRBJ2-7,TRBV4-1,CASSQGERDNEQYF,TGCGCCAGCAGCCAAGGTGAACGGGACAACGAGCAGTACTTC
many,TRBD2,TRBJ2-3,TRBV14,CASSPSGSYGDTQYF,TGTGCCAGCAGCCCTAGCGGGAGTTATGGAGATACGCAGTATTTT
few,NA,TRBJ2-2,TRBV7-2,CASSPLRPGTGELFF,TGTGCCAGCAGCCCGCTACGTCCAGGGACCGGGGAGCTGTTTTTT
few,NA,TRBJ2-7,TRBV7-9,CASSQTGRSEQYF,TGTGCCAGCAGCCAGACAGGGAGGAGCGAGCAGTACTTC
NA,NA,TRBJ1-1,TRBV6-2/TRBV6-3,CASNPGGYTEAFF,TGTGCCAGCAATCCCGGAGGGTATACTGAAGCTTTCTTT
NA,NA,TRBJ2-7,TRBV27,CASSLLQGRNEQYF,TGTGCCAGCAGTTTACTCCAGGGACGGAACGAGCAGTACTTC
many,NA,TRBJ2-3,TRBV12-3/TRBV12-4,CASSFPGDTQYF,TGTGCCAGCAGTTTTCCCGGGGATACGCAGTATTTT
few,NA,TRBJ1-5,TRBV20-1,CSASEGSNYQPQHF,TGCAGTGCATCTGAAGGCAGTAATTATCAGCCCCAGCATTTT
NA,NA,TRBJ2-4,TRBV27,CASSLPGGNIQYF,TGTGCCAGCAGTTTACCAGGCGGAAACATTCAGTACTTC
NA,NA,TRBJ2-3,TRBV6-5,CASSRVSHTDTQYF,TGTGCCAGCAGCCGGGTCTCACATACAGATACGCAGTATTTT
many,TRBD1,TRBJ1-1,TRBV27,CASLSDRRTGGTAFF,TGTGCCAGCCTATCCGACCGGAGGACAGGGGGCACGGCTTTCTTT
NA,NA,TRBJ2-1,TRBV20-1,CSAIQRLSPGDRPFF,TGCAGTGCCATTCAACGACTTTCCCCGGGGGATCGACCGTTCTTC
few,NA,TRBJ1-1,TRBV5-1,CASSLSAANTEAFF,TGCGCCAGCAGCTTGTCGGCAGCGAACACTGAAGCTTTCTTT
NA,NA,TRBJ1-1,TRBV6-6,CASSYSPGAEAFF,TGTGCCAGCAGTTACTCACCCGGGGCTGAAGCTTTCTTT
many,TRBD2,TRBJ2-7,TRBV6-6,CATQRTSGRGGSSYEQYF,TGTGCCACCCAAAGGACTAGCGGGAGGGGGGGTAGCTCCTACGAGCAGTACTTC
few,NA,TRBJ2-4,TRBV5-5,CASSGGTQKNIQYF,TGTGCCAGCAGCGGCGGGACACAAAAAAACATTCAGTACTTC
NA,NA,TRBJ1-1,TRBV6-6,CASSKGEWDTEAFF,TGTGCCAGCAGCAAGGGTGAGTGGGACACTGAAGCTTTCTTT
NA,NA,TRBJ2-2,TRBV7-3,CASSLTRVPGTGELFF,TGTGCCAGCAGCTTAACACGGGTTCCGGGCACCGGGGAGCTGTTTTTT
NA,TRBD1,TRBJ2-5,TRBV3-1,CASSQRGQGTRETQYF,TGTGCCAGCAGCCAAAGAGGACAGGGGACCCGAGAGACCCAGTACTTC
NA,TRBD1,TRBJ1-2,TRBV9,CASSVGGTGNYGYTF,TGTGCCAGCAGCGTAGGGGGGACAGGGAACTATGGCTACACCTTC
NA,TRBD2,TRBJ2-3,TRBV5-1,CASSLAVSDTQYF,TGCGCCAGCAGCCTAGCGGTATCAGATACGCAGTATTTT
NA,NA,TRBJ2-7,TRBV6-2/TRBV6-3,CASSYLEGLSYTRQYF,TGTGCCAGCAGTTACTTGGAAGGACTATCCTATACGAGGCAGTACTTC
NA,TRBD2,TRBJ2-3,TRBV30,CAWSASRLARPSTDTQYF,TGTGCCTGGAGTGCCAGCCGACTAGCGAGGCCTAGCACAGATACGCAGTATTTT
NA,NA,TRBJ1-6,TRBV13,CASSLTQGYSPLHF,TGTGCCAGCAGCTTAACGCAGGGATACTCACCCCTCCACTTT
NA,TRBD1,TRBJ1-5,TRBV3-1,CASSQGGTGSQPQHF,TGTGCCAGCAGCCAAGGTGGGACAGGGTCACAGCCCCAGCATTTT
few,TRBD2,TRBJ2-1,TRBV5-6,CASSFWSGSTYNEQFF,TGTGCCAGCAGCTTCTGGAGCGGGAGTACCTACAATGAGCAGTTCTTC
few,TRBD1,TRBJ1-1,TRBV5-1,CASSLQPGQGTEAFF,TGCGCCAGCAGCCTCCAACCGGGACAGGGAACTGAAGCTTTCTTT
NA,NA,TRBJ1-1,TRBV5-1,CASSLSGGYGAFF,TGCGCCAGCAGTTTATCTGGCGGGTACGGAGCTTTCTTT
few,NA,TRBJ2-1,TRBV12-3/TRBV12-4,CASSLVVGGEQFF,TGTGCCAGCAGTTTAGTGGTGGGCGGTGAGCAGTTCTTC
NA,NA,TRBJ1-3,TRBV18,CASSPDISGNTIYF,TGTGCCAGCTCGCCCGACATCTCTGGAAACACCATATATTTT
NA,NA,TRBJ1-5,TRBV2,CASSDGLAGEGNQPQHF,TGTGCCAGCAGTGATGGCCTGGCAGGCGAAGGCAATCAGCCCCAGCATTTT
many,NA,TRBJ2-1,TRBV27,CASSLSRTYNEQFF,TGTGCCAGCAGTTTATCAAGGACGTACAATGAGCAGTTCTTC
few,NA,TRBJ1-4,TRBV10-3,CATGQLNEKLFF,TGTGCCACCGGACAGCTTAATGAAAAACTGTTTTTT
many,NA,TRBJ1-5,TRBV6-5,CASSVRRGGGGQPQHF,TGTGCCAGCAGTGTACGGAGGGGGGGAGGGGGTCAGCCCCAGCATTTT
few,NA,TRBJ1-6,TRBV7-9,CASSSDGYNSPLHF,TGTGCCAGCAGTTCCGACGGATATAATTCACCCCTCCACTTT
NA,NA,TRBJ2-3,TRBV9,CASSVYGSGYTDTQYF,TGTGCCAGCAGCGTTTATGGTAGCGGATACACAGATACGCAGTATTTT
few,TRBD1,TRBJ2-5,TRBV5-1,CASSVGQGQAETQYF,TGCGCCAGCAGCGTAGGACAGGGGCAGGCGGAGACCCAGTACTTC
NA,TRBD2,TRBJ2-7,TRBV6-5,CASSYFGGDCYEQYF,TGTGCCAGCAGTTACTTCGGGGGGGACTGCTACGAGCAGTACTTC
NA,NA,TRBJ1-2,TRBV12-3/TRBV12-4,CASSSTTGLYGYTF,TGTGCCAGCAGTTCAACGACAGGACTCTATGGCTACACCTTC
NA,NA,TRBJ2-7,TRBV29-1,CSVGVVGKYEQYF,TGCAGCGTTGGGGTAGTGGGAAAATACGAGCAGTACTTC
many,NA,TRBJ2-1,TRBV5-1,CASSLGQRYNEQFF,TGCGCCAGCAGCTTAGGACAGCGTTACAATGAGCAGTTCTTC
many,NA,TRBJ1-5,TRBV7-2,CASSLRGSNQPQHF,TGTGCCAGCAGCTTAAGGGGAAGCAATCAGCCCCAGCATTTT
few,NA,TRBJ2-2,TRBV6-5,CASSYYRGLAGELFF,TGTGCCAGCAGTTACTACCGGGGCTTGGCCGGGGAGCTGTTTTTT
NA,NA,TRBJ1-2,TRBV12-3/TRBV12-4,CAIGTYGYTF,TGTGCGATTGGCACTTATGGCTACACCTTC
NA,NA,TRBJ2-7,TRBV7-9,CASSTNQGGYEQYF,TGTGCCAGCAGCACAAATCAAGGGGGCTACGAGCAGTACTTC
NA,NA,TRBJ2-3,TRBV7-8,CASSSPRVAESTDTQYF,TGTGCCAGCAGCTCCCCCCGGGTGGCGGAGAGCACAGATACGCAGTATTTT
few,TRBD1,TRBJ2-3,TRBV7-9,CASSFSGQFTDTQYF,TGTGCCAGCAGCTTCTCGGGACAGTTCACAGATACGCAGTATTTT
few,NA,TRBJ1-5,TRBV6-5,CASSYRSGSNQPQHF,TGTGCCAGCAGTTACAGGTCAGGTAGCAATCAGCCCCAGCATTTT
NA,TRBD1,TRBJ2-5,TRBV6-6,CASSPPDRGEETQYF,TGTGCCAGCAGCCCTCCCGACAGGGGCGAAGAGACCCAGTACTTC
once,TRBD2,TRBJ2-2,TRBV5-6,CASSLGGSWAGELFF,TGTGCCAGCAGCTTGGGCGGGAGTTGGGCCGGGGAGCTGTTTTTT